This T cell receptor (beta chain) was captured by sequencing in a study of shared clonotypes between healthy human individuals. This clone occurred once. Adults of Caucasian background living in Nashville, Tennessee made up all donors. This CDR3 contains 20 residues. Germline CDR1 is LNHNV and CDR2 is YYDKDF (reference sequence). V lost 11 bases to trimming and J lost 4 bases, with 39 bases between them. Assay: immunoSEQ multiplex PCR; the TCRdb copy retains only in-frame clones and omits some. The sample lists 450,000 to 500,000 clones, approximately 82% seen once, with about 11% in the top ten. V gene TRBV15 combines with J gene TRBJ2-7; D tentatively fits TRBD1 or TRBD2 (7 bases each). This clonotype was sampled from a middle-aged woman in good health. Some clones in this sample may be carry-over from other donors' samples. Source material: PBMCs. The CDR3 DNA is TGTGCCGCCGGCAGAGACAGGGATTGGGGAGCGGGACCACATCGGTACGAGCAGTACTTC. Translating it yields CAAGRDRDWGAGPHRYEQYF.